This entry lists 4 T cell receptor beta chains sequenced from one sample in a study of blood T cell repertoires in COVID-19. Data came from immunoSEQ multiplex PCR; TCRdb stores just in-frame clones and leaves some out. The table shows fewer than 200,000 clones, with approximately 82% occurring only once. The sequenced sample was peripheral blood. These receptor sequences come from a woman in her 40s with COVID-19, enrolled during active disease.

The rearrangement uses TRBV7-9 and TRBJ1-3; tentatively, D is TRBD1 (5 bases). This CDR3 has 16 amino acids. Trimming shortened V by 4 bases and J by 0 bases, and 13 bases separated the two germline ends. In germline, CDR1 is SEHNR, CDR2 FQNEAQ (reference sequence). CDR3: CASSSNGRDSGNTIYF. CDR3 DNA sequence: TGTGCCAGCAGCTCTAACGGCAGGGACTCTGGAAACACCATATATTTT.

This clone was counted between two and nine times. Written as DNA, the CDR3 is TGTGCCACCAGCAGAGATCCGAGGGTCTTGTCTGGAAACACCATATATTTT. Its protein product is CATSRDPRVLSGNTIYF. The V and J genes are TRBV15 and TRBJ1-3, with D unresolved. With 0 bases removed from V and 1 base from J, the gap between germline ends came to 13 bases. This CDR3 contains 17 residues. Germline V lookup: CDR1 LNHNV, CDR2 YYDKDF (reference sequence).

This CDR3 is CASSLSRGRNTEAFF. The CDR3 bases are TGTGCCAGCAGTTTATCCAGGGGACGGAACACTGAAGCTTTCTTT. The chain couples TRBV27 to TRBJ1-1; a possible D gene is TRBD1 (6 bases). CDR3 length equals 15 residues. Trimming shortened V by 0 bases and J by 1 base, and 9 bases separated the two germline ends. Germline V CDR1 and CDR2: MNHEY, SMNVEV (reference sequence).

The V and J genes are TRBV5-5 and TRBJ1-6; D gene ambiguous. CDR3 size: 15 residues. Trimming left V 1 base short and J 0 bases short, with 5 bases between. Germline CDR1 is SGHKS and CDR2 is YYEKEE (reference sequence). CDR3 in DNA: TGTGCCAGCAGCTTGTCCAGCTCCTATAATTCACCCCTCCACTTT. Amino acid sequence: CASSLSSSYNSPLHF.